This entry features one T cell receptor (beta chain) sequence. Its cognate antigen is unknown. CDR3 length: 18 residues. Germline CDR1 reads SGHNT; CDR2 reads YYREEE (reference sequence). Trimming stripped 0 bases from V and 3 bases from J, with 16 bases between. Time point meaning: baseline pretreatment blood. The treatment denotes: 15 Gy SBRT to primary tumor, nephrectomy 4 weeks later. The patient's renal cell carcinoma had clear cell pathology. The entry originates in a study of radiation and T cells in renal cell carcinoma. Study-wide results and limits: Pretreatment tumor biopsies were lacking, so baseline clonotypes are unknown.

Profiling relied on immunoSEQ multiplex PCR, and the TCRdb table lists in-frame clones only, not all of them. The sample lists some 100,000 clones, 82% seen once, with roughly 6.1% in the top ten. The specimen comprised blood, sampled from a patient whose treatment included radiotherapy and nephrectomy. The V call is TRBV5-4, the J call TRBJ2-6; D remains unclear. The source of this sequence is a man between 60 and 70 years old with renal cell carcinoma. The CDR3 protein is CASSLDPASLDGANVLTF. CDR3 sequence (DNA): TGTGCCAGCAGCTTGGACCCCGCCTCCCTTGATGGGGCCAACGTCCTGACTTTC. Based on the CDR3 plus reference TRBV5-4 and TRBJ2-6, the full variable domain is ETGVTQSPTHLIKTRGQQVTLRCSSQSGHNTVSWYQQALGQGPQFIFQYYREEENGRGNFPPRFSGLQFPNYSSELNVNALELDDSALYLCASSLDPASLDGANVLTFGAGSRLTVL.